One and the same sample provided the 15 T cell receptor beta chains below, sequenced in a study of Ad26.COV2.S vaccination and SARS-CoV-2 variants. Sequencing was performed with immunoSEQ multiplex PCR; in TCRdb, only in-frame clones are kept and a portion is missing. The data show around 450,000 clones, with less than 95% seen just once and approximately 4.5% held by the top ten. Specified treatment: some 20 received Ad26.COV2.S at low or high dose, single or two shots; roughly five received placebo; per-sample allocation not given. Collection of the samples took place on day 63 after the first injection of vaccine or placebo. Sample: peripheral blood, taken in a trial of Ad26.COV2.S vaccine versus placebo. The receptors come from a person between 18 and 65 years old who received the Ad26.COV2.S COVID-19 vaccine or a placebo.

The chain employs TRBV28 and TRBJ2-5; a weak D match, TRBD1 (5 bases). The CDR3 is 13 amino acids. Trimming removed 7 bases from V and 5 bases from J, with 14 bases in between. Per germline, CDR1 MDHEN and CDR2 SYDVKM. CDR3 in amino acids: CASTRWKGETQYF. CDR3 DNA sequence: TGTGCCAGCACGAGGTGGAAGGGGGAGACCCAGTACTTC.

As DNA, the CDR3 is TGTGCCACCAGTGATTTCGGCCTCCCGGAGGGCGATGAGCAGTTCTTC. Amino acids: CATSDFGLPEGDEQFF. V and J are TRBV24-1 and TRBJ2-1, with a tentative D call TRBD2 (6 bases). V was trimmed by 1 base and J by 8 bases, leaving 17 bases between them. Germline CDR1 is KGHDR and CDR2 is SFDVKD. The CDR3 is made up of 16 amino acids.

The V and J genes are TRBV25-1 and TRBJ1-5; a weak D match, TRBD1 (6 bases). Per the germline V gene, CDR1 is MGHDK and CDR2 is SYGVNS. V was cut by 3 bases and J by 3 bases, with 9 bases left in between. This CDR3 contains 14 residues. For the CDR3, the DNA is TGTGCCAGCAGTGACAGGGGAATCAATCAGCCCCAGCATTTT. Its protein is CASSDRGINQPQHF.

CDR3 protein: CSASSGNEQFF. The CDR3 DNA is TGCAGTGCTAGTAGCGGCAATGAGCAGTTCTTC. J is TRBJ2-1 and V is TRBV20-1, with a weak D call TRBD2 (6 bases). The germline V gene has CDR1 DFQATT and CDR2 SNEGSKA (reference sequence). Trimming took off 3 bases at V and 6 bases at J, with 6 bases between the two ends. The CDR3 spans 11 residues.

CDR3 in amino acids: CASSFKRGSSYNEQFF. CDR3 sequence (DNA): TGTGCCAGCAGCTTCAAGCGGGGGAGCTCCTACAATGAGCAGTTCTTC. The chain recombines TRBV5-4 with TRBJ2-1, with 8 bases matching TRBD2. CDR3 length: 16 amino acids. Germline values: CDR1 SGHNT, CDR2 YYREEE (reference sequence). J gave up 0 bases and V 2 bases, and 4 bases lay outside the gene matches. Looking up the rest from reference TRBV5-4 and TRBJ2-1 gives the full variable domain: ETGVTQSPTHLIKTRGQQVTLRCSSQSGHNTVSWYQQALGQGPQFIFQYYREEENGRGNFPPRFSGLQFPNYSSELNVNALELDDSALYLCASSFKRGSSYNEQFFGPGTRLTVL.

The CDR3 DNA reads as TGCAGCGTTGGAGGGACAGGGAGTGAAAAACTGTTTTTT. This encodes CSVGGTGSEKLFF. J is TRBJ1-4 and V is TRBV29-1; TRBD1 aligns across 9 bases. With V trimmed by 4 bases and J by 7 bases, 4 bases remained unmatched. This CDR3 comprises 13 residues. CDR1 SQVTM and CDR2 ANQGSEA come from the germline V gene.

The chain links TRBV5-6 to TRBJ1-4; D remains ambiguous. Germline loops: CDR1 SGHDT, CDR2 YYEEEE. The germline V and J ends were trimmed by 2 bases and 5 bases, with 7 bases remaining between them. This CDR3 is 13 amino acids long. The CDR3 sequence is CASSLMGNEKLFF. Here the CDR3 DNA reads TGTGCCAGCAGCTTAATGGGGAATGAAAAACTGTTTTTT.

The rearrangement links TRBV24-1 to TRBJ2-2; D possibly corresponds to TRBD2 (5 bases). Trimming removed 4 bases from V and 4 bases from J, with 18 bases in between. The CDR3 contains 17 residues. Germline V gene data show CDR1 as KGHDR and CDR2 as SFDVKD. The CDR3 spells CATSDTGGEGSTGELFF. CDR3 DNA sequence: TGTGCCACCAGTGACACCGGTGGGGAAGGGAGCACCGGGGAGCTGTTTTTT.

The chain couples TRBV4-3 to TRBJ1-1; 11 bases match TRBD1. The CDR3 contains 15 residues. J gave up 9 bases and V 0 bases, and 6 bases lay outside the gene matches. CDR1 is LGHNA, CDR2 YSLEER, per germline. The CDR3 sequence is CASSQDGTGGGQAFF. The CDR3 DNA sequence: TGCGCCAGCAGCCAAGATGGGACAGGGGGTGGGCAAGCTTTCTTT.

For the CDR3, the DNA is TGTGCCAGCAGGGGGACAGGGGGTCTCTTCGGGGAGCTGTTTTTT. Translating gives CASRGTGGLFGELFF. The chain has TRBV6-5 and TRBJ2-2; 11 bases fit TRBD1. There are 15 residues in the CDR3. Germline assignment: CDR1 MNHEY and CDR2 SVGAGI. The junction had 7 bases not matched to a gene; V was cut back by 6 bases and J by 7 bases.

The chain uses TRBV7-3 and TRBJ2-1, with TRBD2 matching over 8 bases. V lost 0 bases and J lost 9; bases outside the gene matches: 7. The CDR3 loop spans 15 amino acids. CDR1 is SGHTA and CDR2 is FQGTGA in the germline V gene. CDR3 region: CASSLTSGKNGEQFF. The CDR3 bases are TGTGCCAGCAGCTTAACTAGCGGGAAGAACGGTGAGCAGTTCTTC.

The gene calls are TRBV5-8 and TRBJ1-1; D may be TRBD1 (5 bases). The V end was cut by 0 bases, the J end by 4 bases, with 7 bases between. The CDR3 has 13 amino acids. CDR1 and CDR2 from the germline V gene are SGHTS and YDEGEE. The CDR3 nucleotides read TGTGCCAGCAGCTTGGAGGGGAGCACTGAAGCTTTCTTT. Residues: CASSLEGSTEAFF.

The chain is built from TRBV28 and TRBJ2-7; 7 bases align to TRBD1. V trimming: 5 bases; J trimming: 0 bases; junction bases outside the gene matches: 7. Germline CDR1 MDHEN, CDR2 SYDVKM. This CDR3 region has 15 residues. The CDR3 is CASSTPGQSSYEQYF. CDR3 coding DNA: TGTGCCAGCAGTACGCCGGGACAGAGCTCCTACGAGCAGTACTTC.

The table lists this clone with a few counts. The chain couples TRBV12-3 or TRBV12-4 to TRBJ2-7; D is ambiguous. Trimming stripped 7 bases from V and 2 bases from J, with 9 bases between. The length of the CDR3 is 12 residues. The CDR3 region is CASKGRTYEQYF. Here the CDR3 DNA reads TGTGCCAGCAAAGGACGTACCTACGAGCAGTACTTC.

The chain recombines TRBV28 with TRBJ2-6; TRBD1 is a possible D gene (5 bases). V lost 2 bases, J lost 3 bases, and 17 bases lay in between. Germline assignment: CDR1 MDHEN and CDR2 SYDVKM. This CDR3 has 18 residues. The CDR3 nucleotides are TGTGCCAGCAGTTTACGCGTTGGGGCGGTAATTGGGGCCAACGTCCTGACTTTC. Encoded protein: CASSLRVGAVIGANVLTF.